This TCR beta chain was sequenced during a study of blood T cells in healthy people across ages. The length of the CDR3 is 15 residues. Germline assignment: CDR1 MRHNA and CDR2 SNTAGT. Trimming removed 0 bases from V and 4 bases from J; junction bases left unmatched: 1. The sample holds a few counts of this clonotype. A second PCR of roughly 7 to 11 cycles used a sample-barcoded 5' primer and a J-beta primer mix. TCRdb re-derived calls from the 5' RACE reads in MiXCR, one entry per CDR3 protein. The sample lists about 680,000 distinct CDR3 sequences; 45% to 50% were seen once. There were healthy Caucasian individuals from Russia, aged roughly 6 to 90, serving as donors.

The sequencing input was blood. This sequence originates from a woman aged 60-70 years in good health. The genes are TRBV6-4 and TRBJ2-1; TRBD2 agrees at 9 bases. Here the CDR3 DNA reads TGTGCCAGCAGTGACTCTAGCGGGAGTTACAATGAGCAGTTCTTC. Protein product: CASSDSSGSYNEQFF.